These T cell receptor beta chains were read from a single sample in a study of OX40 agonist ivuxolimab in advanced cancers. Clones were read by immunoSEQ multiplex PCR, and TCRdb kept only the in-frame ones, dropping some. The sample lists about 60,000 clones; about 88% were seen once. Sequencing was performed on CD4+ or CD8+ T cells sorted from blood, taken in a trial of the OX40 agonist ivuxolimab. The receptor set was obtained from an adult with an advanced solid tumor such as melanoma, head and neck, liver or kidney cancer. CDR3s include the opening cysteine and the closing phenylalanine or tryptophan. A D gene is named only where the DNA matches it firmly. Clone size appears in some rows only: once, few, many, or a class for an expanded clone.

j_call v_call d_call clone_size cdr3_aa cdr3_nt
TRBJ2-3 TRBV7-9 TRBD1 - CASSFRQGIDTQYF TGTGCCAGCAGCTTCAGACAGGGCATAGATACGCAGTATTTT
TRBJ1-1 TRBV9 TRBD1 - CASSPGDRRNTEAFF TGTGCCAGCAGCCCCGGGGACAGGAGGAACACTGAAGCTTTCTTT
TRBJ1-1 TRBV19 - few CASSQAPPGGEAFF TGTGCCAGTAGTCAAGCCCCCCCGGGGGGCGAAGCTTTCTTT
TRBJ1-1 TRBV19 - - CASSPSGGPTEAFF TGTGCCAGTAGTCCTAGTGGGGGTCCCACTGAAGCTTTCTTT
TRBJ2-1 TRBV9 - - CASSARDQYNEQFF TGTGCCAGCAGCGCCCGGGACCAATACAATGAGCAGTTCTTC
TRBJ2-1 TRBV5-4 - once CASSLEKGPYNEQFF TGTGCCAGCAGCTTGGAAAAGGGTCCCTACAATGAGCAGTTCTTC
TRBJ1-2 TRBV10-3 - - CAISDKGSTPGTF TGTGCCATCAGTGACAAGGGGAGCACTCCAGGGACCTTC
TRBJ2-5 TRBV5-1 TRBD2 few CASSLRSGLAGGKTQYF TGCGCCAGCAGCTTACGTTCAGGACTAGCGGGGGGGAAGACCCAGTACTTC
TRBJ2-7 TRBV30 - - CAWSVGTGWSVAEQYF TGTGCCTGGAGTGTCGGTACCGGGTGGTCGGTGGCCGAGCAGTACTTC
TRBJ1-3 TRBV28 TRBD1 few CASRSTGGSGNTIYF TGTGCCAGCAGATCGACAGGGGGCTCTGGAAACACCATATATTTT
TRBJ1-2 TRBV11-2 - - CASSLSDKAYGYTF TGTGCCAGCAGCTTATCGGACAAGGCCTATGGCTACACCTTC
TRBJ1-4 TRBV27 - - CASSLRTALNEKLFF TGTGCCAGCAGTTTAAGGACAGCCCTTAATGAAAAACTGTTTTTT
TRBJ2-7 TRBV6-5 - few CASRPSGYYEQYF TGTGCCAGCCGTCCGAGCGGCTACTACGAGCAGTACTTC
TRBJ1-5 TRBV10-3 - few CAISENQGILQPQHF TGTGCCATCAGTGAGAATCAGGGTATTCTTCAGCCCCAGCATTTT
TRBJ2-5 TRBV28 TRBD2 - CASSYSGGPQETQYF TGTGCCAGCAGCTATAGCGGGGGGCCCCAAGAGACCCAGTACTTC
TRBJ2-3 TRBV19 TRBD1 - CASSIGRDRGPSDTQYF TGTGCCAGTAGTATAGGAAGAGACAGGGGGCCGTCAGATACGCAGTATTTT
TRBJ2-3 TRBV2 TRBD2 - CASSWGTSRDTQYF TGTGCCAGCAGTTGGGGGACTAGCAGGGATACGCAGTATTTT
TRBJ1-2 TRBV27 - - CASSPSGLGGYTF TGTGCCAGCAGTCCCTCGGGGTTGGGTGGCTACACCTTC
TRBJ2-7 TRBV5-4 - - CASSLYQRLSYEQYF TGTGCCAGCAGCTTGTATCAGCGTCTCTCCTACGAGCAGTACTTC
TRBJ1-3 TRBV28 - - CASSNRVFGNTIYF TGTGCCAGCAGTAACAGGGTTTTCGGCAACACCATATATTTT
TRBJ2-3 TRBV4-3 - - CASSQEVQRADTQYF TGCGCCAGCAGCCAAGAGGTCCAGCGCGCAGATACGCAGTATTTT
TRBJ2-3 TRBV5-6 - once CASSFLGHSTDTQYF TGTGCCAGCAGCTTCCTGGGGCACAGCACAGATACGCAGTATTTT
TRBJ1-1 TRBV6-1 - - CASSDGRTEAFF TGTGCCAGCAGTGATGGTCGGACTGAAGCTTTCTTT
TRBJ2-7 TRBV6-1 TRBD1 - CASSPAWTGEYEQYF TGTGCCAGCAGTCCCGCCTGGACAGGGGAGTACGAGCAGTACTTC
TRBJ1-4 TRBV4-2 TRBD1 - CASSPPGQGNEKLFF TGTGCCAGCAGCCCACCGGGACAGGGTAATGAAAAACTGTTTTTT
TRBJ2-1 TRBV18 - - CASSPSTVYNEQFF TGTGCCAGCTCACCATCGACTGTTTACAATGAGCAGTTCTTC
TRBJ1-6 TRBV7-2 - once CASSLIRNPPLHF TGTGCCAGCAGCTTAATACGGAACCCACCCCTCCACTTT
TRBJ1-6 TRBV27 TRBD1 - CASSGDRAGSPLHF TGTGCCAGCAGTGGGGACAGGGCGGGTTCACCCCTCCACTTT
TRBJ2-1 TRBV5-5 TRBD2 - CASSLWVAGDVGNEQFF TGTGCCAGCAGCCTCTGGGTAGCGGGAGACGTAGGCAATGAGCAGTTCTTC
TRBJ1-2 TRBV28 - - CASSLLRQALTYGYTF TGTGCCAGCAGTTTACTTCGACAGGCACTTACCTATGGCTACACCTTC
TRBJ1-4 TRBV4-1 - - CASSQDGQVNEKLFF TGCGCCAGCAGCCAAGATGGCCAGGTTAATGAAAAACTGTTTTTT
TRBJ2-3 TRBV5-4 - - CASSFGTDTTDTQYF TGTGCCAGCAGCTTCGGAACGGATACAACGGATACGCAGTATTTT
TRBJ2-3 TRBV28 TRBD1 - CASSLDRVVDTQYF TGTGCCAGCAGTCTCGACAGGGTTGTAGATACGCAGTATTTT
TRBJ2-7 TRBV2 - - CASRGEGYEQYF TGTGCCAGCAGAGGCGAGGGCTACGAGCAGTACTTC
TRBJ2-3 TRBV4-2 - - CASSPDPAGTLTDTQYF TGTGCCAGCAGCCCCGACCCTGCTGGAACCCTCACAGATACGCAGTATTTT
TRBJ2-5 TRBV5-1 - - CASSLGNRGTQETQYF TGCGCCAGCAGCTTGGGCAATAGGGGGACCCAAGAGACCCAGTACTTC
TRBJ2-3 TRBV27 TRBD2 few CASRSGGADTQYF TGTGCCAGCAGGAGCGGGGGAGCCGATACGCAGTATTTT
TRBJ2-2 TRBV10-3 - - CAIMAGGELFF TGTGCCATCATGGCGGGAGGGGAGCTGTTTTTT
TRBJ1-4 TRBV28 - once CASSLSLQGNEKLFF TGTGCCAGCAGTTTATCGTTACAGGGTAATGAAAAACTGTTTTTT
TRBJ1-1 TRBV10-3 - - CASRPSGVRRSTEAFF TGTGCCTCTAGGCCCTCAGGGGTACGCCGGTCCACTGAAGCTTTCTTT
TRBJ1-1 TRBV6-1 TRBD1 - CATRQGANTEAFF TGTGCCACCAGACAGGGGGCGAACACTGAAGCTTTCTTT
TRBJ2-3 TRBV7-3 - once CASSLSLGRSDTQYF TGTGCCAGCAGCTTAAGTCTGGGGCGGTCAGATACGCAGTATTTT
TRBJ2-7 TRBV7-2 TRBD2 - CASSRGGRGDEQYF TGTGCCAGCAGCCGGGGGGGCAGAGGGGACGAGCAGTACTTC
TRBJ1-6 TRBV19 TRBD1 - CASSSRQGGSPLHF TGTGCCAGTAGTAGCCGACAGGGTGGGTCACCCCTCCACTTT
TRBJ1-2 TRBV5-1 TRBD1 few CASGTGGRNYGYTF TGCGCCAGCGGGACAGGGGGCAGAAACTATGGCTACACCTTC
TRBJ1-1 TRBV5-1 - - CASSLGSGARSTEAFF TGCGCCAGCAGCTTGGGCTCGGGGGCGAGAAGCACTGAAGCTTTCTTT
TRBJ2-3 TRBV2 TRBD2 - CASSEGLAGGTDTQYF TGTGCCAGCAGTGAAGGACTAGCGGGGGGCACAGATACGCAGTATTTT
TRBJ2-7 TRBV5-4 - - CASSLGGLLGEQYF TGTGCCAGCAGCTTGGGGGGGCTCTTAGGCGAGCAGTACTTC
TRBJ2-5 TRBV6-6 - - CASQLGFQETQYF TGTGCCAGTCAACTAGGATTTCAAGAGACCCAGTACTTC